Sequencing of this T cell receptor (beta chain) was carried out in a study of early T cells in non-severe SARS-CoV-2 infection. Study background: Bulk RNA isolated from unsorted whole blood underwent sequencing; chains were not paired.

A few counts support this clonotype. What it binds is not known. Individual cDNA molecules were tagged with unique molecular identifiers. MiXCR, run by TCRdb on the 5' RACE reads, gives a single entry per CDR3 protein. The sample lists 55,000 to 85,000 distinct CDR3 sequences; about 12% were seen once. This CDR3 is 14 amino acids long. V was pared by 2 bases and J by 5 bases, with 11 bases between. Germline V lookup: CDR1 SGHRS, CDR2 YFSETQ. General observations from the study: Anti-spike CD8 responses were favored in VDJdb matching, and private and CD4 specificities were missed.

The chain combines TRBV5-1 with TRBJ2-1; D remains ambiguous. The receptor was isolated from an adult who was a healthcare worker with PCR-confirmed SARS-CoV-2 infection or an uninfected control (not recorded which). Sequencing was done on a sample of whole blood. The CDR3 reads CASSFPDVNNEQFF. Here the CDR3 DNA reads TGCGCCAGCAGCTTCCCGGACGTAAACAATGAGCAGTTCTTC.